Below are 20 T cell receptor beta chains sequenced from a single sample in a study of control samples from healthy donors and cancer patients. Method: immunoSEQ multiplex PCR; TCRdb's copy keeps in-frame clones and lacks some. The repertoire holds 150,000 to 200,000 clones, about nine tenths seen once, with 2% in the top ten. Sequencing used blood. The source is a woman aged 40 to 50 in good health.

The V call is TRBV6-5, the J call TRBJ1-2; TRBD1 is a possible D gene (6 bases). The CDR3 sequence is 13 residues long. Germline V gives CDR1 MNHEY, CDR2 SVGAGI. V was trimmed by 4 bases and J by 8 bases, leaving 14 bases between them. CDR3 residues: CASSFGQTQGYTF. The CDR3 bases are TGTGCCAGCAGTTTTGGACAGACTCAAGGCTACACCTTC.

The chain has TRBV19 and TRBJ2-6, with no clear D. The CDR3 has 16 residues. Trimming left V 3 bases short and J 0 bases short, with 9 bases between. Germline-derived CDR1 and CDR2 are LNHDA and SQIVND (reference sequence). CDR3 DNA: TGTGCCAGTAGTATGGGTCCGGGCTCTGGGGCCAACGTCCTGACTTTC. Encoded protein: CASSMGPGSGANVLTF. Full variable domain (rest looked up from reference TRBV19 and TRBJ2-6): DGGITQSPKYLFRKEGQNVTLSCEQNLNHDAMYWYRQDPGQGLRLIYYSQIVNDFQKGDIAEGYSVSREKKESFPLTVTSAQKNPTAFYLCASSMGPGSGANVLTFGAGSRLTVL.

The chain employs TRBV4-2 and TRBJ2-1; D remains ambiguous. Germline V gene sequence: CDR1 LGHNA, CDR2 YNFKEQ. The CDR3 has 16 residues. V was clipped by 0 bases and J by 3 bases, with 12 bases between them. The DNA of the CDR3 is TGTGCCAGCAGCCAAGATGGTAGCAGTCGCTACAATGAGCAGTTCTTC. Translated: CASSQDGSSRYNEQFF.

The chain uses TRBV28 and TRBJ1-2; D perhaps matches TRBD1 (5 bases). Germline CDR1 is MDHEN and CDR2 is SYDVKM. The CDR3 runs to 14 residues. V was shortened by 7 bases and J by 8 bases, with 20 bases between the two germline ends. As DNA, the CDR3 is TGTGCCAGCAATCTCTCCGGGGGGATGAGAGGCTACACCTTC. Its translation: CASNLSGGMRGYTF.

The CDR3 here is CASSEEGMLSNQPQHF. CDR3 coding DNA: TGTGCCAGCAGTGAAGAAGGTATGCTATCCAATCAGCCCCAGCATTTT. The genes are TRBV2 and TRBJ1-5; unclear D gene. The CDR3 runs 16 residues. CDR1 and CDR2 from the germline V gene are SNHLY and FYNNEI. V lost 1 base, J lost 3 bases, and 13 bases lay in between.

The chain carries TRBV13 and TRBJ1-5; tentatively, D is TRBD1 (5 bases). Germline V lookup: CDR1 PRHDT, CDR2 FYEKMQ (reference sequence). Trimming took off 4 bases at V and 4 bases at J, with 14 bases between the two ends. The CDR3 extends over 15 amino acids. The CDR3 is CASSSSGQLNQPQHF. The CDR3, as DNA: TGTGCCAGCAGCTCCTCGGGGCAGCTAAATCAGCCCCAGCATTTT.

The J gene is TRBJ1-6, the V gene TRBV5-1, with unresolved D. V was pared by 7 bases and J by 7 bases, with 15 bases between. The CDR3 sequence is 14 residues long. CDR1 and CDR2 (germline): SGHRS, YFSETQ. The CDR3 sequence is CASGVGSWNSPLHF. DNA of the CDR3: TGCGCCAGCGGGGTAGGAAGCTGGAATTCACCCCTCCACTTT.

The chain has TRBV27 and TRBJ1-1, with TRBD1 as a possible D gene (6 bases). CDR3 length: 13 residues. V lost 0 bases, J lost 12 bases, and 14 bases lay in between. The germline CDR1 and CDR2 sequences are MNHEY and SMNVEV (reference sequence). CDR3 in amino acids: CASSLSGGVGTFF. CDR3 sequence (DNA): TGTGCCAGCAGTTTATCAGGGGGAGTCGGGACTTTCTTT.

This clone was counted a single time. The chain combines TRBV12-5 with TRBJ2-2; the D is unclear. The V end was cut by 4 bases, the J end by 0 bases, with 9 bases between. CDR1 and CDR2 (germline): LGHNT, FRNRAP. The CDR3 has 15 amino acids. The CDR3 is CASGYSGTNTGELFF. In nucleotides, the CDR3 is TGTGCTAGTGGTTACAGTGGGACGAACACCGGGGAGCTGTTTTTT.

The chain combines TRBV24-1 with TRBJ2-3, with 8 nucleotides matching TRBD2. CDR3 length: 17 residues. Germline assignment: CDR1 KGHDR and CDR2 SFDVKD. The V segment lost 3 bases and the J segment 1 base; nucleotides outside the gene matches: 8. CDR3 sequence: CATSDPGGATGTDTQYF. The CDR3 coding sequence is TGTGCCACCAGTGATCCCGGGGGGGCGACGGGCACAGATACGCAGTATTTT.

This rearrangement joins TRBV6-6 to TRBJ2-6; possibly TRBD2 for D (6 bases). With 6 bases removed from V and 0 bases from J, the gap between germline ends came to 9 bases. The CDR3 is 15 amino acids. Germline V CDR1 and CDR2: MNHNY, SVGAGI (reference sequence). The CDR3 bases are TGTGCCAGCAGCCTCGGGGGCTCTGGGGCCAACGTCCTGACTTTC. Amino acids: CASSLGGSGANVLTF.

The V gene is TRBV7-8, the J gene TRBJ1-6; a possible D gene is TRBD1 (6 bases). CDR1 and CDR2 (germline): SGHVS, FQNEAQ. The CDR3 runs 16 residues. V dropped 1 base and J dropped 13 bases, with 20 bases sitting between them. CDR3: CASSLGAAGALAPLHF. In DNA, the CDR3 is TGTGCCAGCAGCTTAGGGGCCGCAGGGGCCTTGGCGCCCCTCCACTTT.

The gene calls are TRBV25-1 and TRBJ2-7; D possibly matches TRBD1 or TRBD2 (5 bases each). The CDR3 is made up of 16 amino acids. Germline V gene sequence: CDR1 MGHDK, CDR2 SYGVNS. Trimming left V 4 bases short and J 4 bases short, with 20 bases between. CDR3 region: CASSAPVGSDSYEQYF. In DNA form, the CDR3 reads TGTGCCAGCAGTGCCCCGGTGGGTAGCGACAGTTACGAGCAGTACTTC.

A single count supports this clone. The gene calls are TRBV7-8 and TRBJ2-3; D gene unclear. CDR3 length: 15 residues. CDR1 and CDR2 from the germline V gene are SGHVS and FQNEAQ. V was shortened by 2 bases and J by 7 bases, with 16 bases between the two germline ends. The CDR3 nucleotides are TGTGCCAGCAGCTTATTTGCCTCGGCAGTCAATACGCAGTATTTT. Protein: CASSLFASAVNTQYF.

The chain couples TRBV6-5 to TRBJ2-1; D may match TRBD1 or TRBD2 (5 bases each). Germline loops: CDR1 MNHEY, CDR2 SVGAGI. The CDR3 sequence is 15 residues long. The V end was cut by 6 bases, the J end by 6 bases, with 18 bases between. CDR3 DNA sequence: TGTGCCAGCAGCGCTCCCGGGACGCTTGGCAATGAGCAGTTCTTC. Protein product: CASSAPGTLGNEQFF.

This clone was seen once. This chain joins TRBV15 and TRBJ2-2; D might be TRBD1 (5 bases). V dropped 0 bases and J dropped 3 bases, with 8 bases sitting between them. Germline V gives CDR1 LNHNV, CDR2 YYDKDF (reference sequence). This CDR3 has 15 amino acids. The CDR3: CATSRDWTYTGELFF. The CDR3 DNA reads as TGTGCCACCAGCAGAGATTGGACATACACCGGGGAGCTGTTTTTT. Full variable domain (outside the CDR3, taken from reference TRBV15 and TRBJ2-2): DAMVIQNPRYQVTQFGKPVTLSCSQTLNHNVMYWYQQKSSQAPKLLFHYYDKDFNNEADTPDNFQSRRPNTSFCFLDIRSPGLGDTAMYLCATSRDWTYTGELFFGEGSRLTVL.

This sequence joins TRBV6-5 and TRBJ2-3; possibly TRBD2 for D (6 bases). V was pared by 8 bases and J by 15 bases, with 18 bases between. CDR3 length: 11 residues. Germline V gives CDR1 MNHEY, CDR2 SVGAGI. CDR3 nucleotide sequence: TGTGCCAGCGGGGGAACCGGACTATTATATTTT. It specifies CASGGTGLLYF.

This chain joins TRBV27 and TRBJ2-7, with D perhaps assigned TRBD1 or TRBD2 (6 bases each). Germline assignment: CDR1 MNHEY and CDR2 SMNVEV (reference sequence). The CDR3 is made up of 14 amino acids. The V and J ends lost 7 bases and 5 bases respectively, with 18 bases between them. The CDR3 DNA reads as TGTGCCAGCATGGCGGGACGACAGGCCCACGAGCAGTACTTC. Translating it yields CASMAGRQAHEQYF.

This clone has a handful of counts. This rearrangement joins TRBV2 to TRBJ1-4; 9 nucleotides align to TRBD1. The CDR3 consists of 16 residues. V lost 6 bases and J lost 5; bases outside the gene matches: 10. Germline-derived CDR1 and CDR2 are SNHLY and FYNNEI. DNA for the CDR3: TGTGCCAGCAGAGAGACAGGGGGTTCGCTAAATGAAAAACTGTTTTTT. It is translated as CASRETGGSLNEKLFF.

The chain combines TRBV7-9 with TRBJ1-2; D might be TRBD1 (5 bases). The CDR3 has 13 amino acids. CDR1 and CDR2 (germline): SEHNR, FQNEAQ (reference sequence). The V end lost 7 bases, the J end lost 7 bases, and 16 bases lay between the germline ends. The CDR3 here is CASTTSAGGGYTF. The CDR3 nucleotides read TGTGCCAGCACCACTAGCGCTGGGGGTGGCTACACCTTC. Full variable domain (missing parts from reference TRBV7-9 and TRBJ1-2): DTGVSQNPRHKITKRGQNVTFRCDPISEHNRLYWYRQTLGQGPEFLTYFQNEAQLEKSRLLSDRFSAERPKGSFSTLEIQRTEQGDSAMYLCASTTSAGGGYTFGSGTRLTVV.